The following is a T cell receptor beta chain sequence with its context. Trimming took 4 bases from V and 2 from J, leaving 17 bases between them. The CDR3 has 16 amino acids. The germline CDR1 and CDR2 sequences are MNHEY and SVGAGI. These data belong to a study of blood T cell repertoires in COVID-19. Study summary: The United States, Italy and Spain supplied acute and convalescent COVID-19 samples. The cDNA or gDNA used as material had been derived from T cells, B-cell-depleted T cells, or PBMCs.

Original analysis: Cell counts per sample came from amplifying reference gene primers. Here immunoSEQ multiplex PCR was the method, and the copy in TCRdb shows in-frame clones only, minus some. That table gives V, J and clone size, and the DNA gave D and trimming. Of under 300,000 clones listed, around 80% are singletons. The clonotype originates from a human donor in a cohort sampled during active COVID-19. The V gene is TRBV6-5, the J gene TRBJ2-5; no reliable D call. The sequenced material came from peripheral blood. The CDR3 DNA follows: TGTGCCAGCAGTTCCAAGACTGGCTGGAGTCAAGAGACCCAGTACTTC. Its translation is CASSSKTGWSQETQYF.